This T cell receptor beta chain appears in the sequencing data of a study of OX40 agonist ivuxolimab in advanced cancers. Overall study findings and caveats: CD8+ T cells (on average) carried more expanded clones than CD4+ T cells.

Clones were read by immunoSEQ multiplex PCR, and TCRdb kept only the in-frame ones, dropping some. The table shows approximately 50,000 clones, with 84% occurring only once. Remarks on this clone: Antigen specificity is unknown.

This CDR3 is 14 amino acids long. With 6 bases removed from V and 2 bases from J, the gap between germline ends came to 14 bases. Germline loops: CDR1 MNHEY, CDR2 SVGAGI. This material consisted of CD4+ or CD8+ T cells sorted from blood, taken in a trial of the OX40 agonist ivuxolimab. V usage is TRBV6-5 and J usage is TRBJ2-7; D is perhaps TRBD1 (6 bases). This receptor was identified in an adult with an advanced solid tumor such as melanoma, head and neck, liver or kidney cancer. The CDR3 DNA reads TGTGCCAGCAGCGCGGACAGAACTCCCTACGAGCAGTACTTC. It translates to CASSADRTPYEQYF.